The rows below give T cell receptor beta chains drawn from one sample of a study of blood T cell repertoires in COVID-19. TCRdb's copy holds only in-frame clones and misses some; the assay was immunoSEQ multiplex PCR. The table lists 200,000 to 300,000 clones, around 88% of them singletons. The specimen was peripheral blood. The receptors were sampled from a man aged 30 to 39 with active or convalescent COVID-19. Both conserved end residues are part of each CDR3. The D gene is left open where the match is weak. Rows may omit the clone size; those that give it use once, few, many or a size class.

v_gene: TRBV19; j_gene: TRBJ1-5; d_gene: .; abundance: .; CDR3nt: TGTGCCAGTAGCCACGGGGTGGTTCAGCCCCAGCATTTT; CDR3aa: CASSHGVVQPQHF
v_gene: TRBV25-1; j_gene: TRBJ1-4; d_gene: TRBD1; abundance: .; CDR3nt: TGTGCCAGCAGTGGGGGGACAGGGGACGGGGAAAAACTGTTTTTT; CDR3aa: CASSGGTGDGEKLFF
v_gene: TRBV19; j_gene: TRBJ1-5; d_gene: TRBD1; abundance: .; CDR3nt: TGTGCCAGTAGTATAGAATCCGGACAGGGCAATCAGCCCCAGCATTTT; CDR3aa: CASSIESGQGNQPQHF
v_gene: TRBV11-2; j_gene: TRBJ1-4; d_gene: TRBD1; abundance: .; CDR3nt: TGTGCCAGCAGCTCGACAGGGATGGGAGAAAAACTGTTTTTT; CDR3aa: CASSSTGMGEKLFF
v_gene: TRBV19; j_gene: TRBJ1-1; d_gene: TRBD1; abundance: .; CDR3nt: TGTGCCAGTAGTACAGACAGGGAGAACACTGAAGCTTTCTTT; CDR3aa: CASSTDRENTEAFF
v_gene: TRBV27; j_gene: TRBJ1-1; d_gene: TRBD1; abundance: .; CDR3nt: TGTGCCAGCAGTTTCCAATATACAGGGGCCCCGAACACTGAAGCTTTCTTT; CDR3aa: CASSFQYTGAPNTEAFF
v_gene: TRBV19; j_gene: TRBJ1-3; d_gene: .; abundance: .; CDR3nt: TGTGCCAGTAGCCCTGCAGGGGCGCGGGGAAACACCATATATTTT; CDR3aa: CASSPAGARGNTIYF
v_gene: TRBV30; j_gene: TRBJ1-1; d_gene: .; abundance: .; CDR3nt: TGTGCCTGGAGTGTACAGACCATGAACACTGAAGCTTTCTTT; CDR3aa: CAWSVQTMNTEAFF
v_gene: TRBV5-1; j_gene: TRBJ2-7; d_gene: TRBD1; abundance: .; CDR3nt: TGCGCCAGCGGGGAAAGAACAGGGGCCTACGAGCAGTACTTC; CDR3aa: CASGERTGAYEQYF
v_gene: TRBV10-3; j_gene: TRBJ1-2; d_gene: TRBD1; abundance: .; CDR3nt: TGTGCCATCAGCGAGACCGGGACAGGGTATGGCTACACCTTC; CDR3aa: CAISETGTGYGYTF
v_gene: TRBV21-1; j_gene: TRBJ2-2; d_gene: .; abundance: few; CDR3nt: TGTGCCAGCGGAACCAAAAGGAGGACCGGGGAGCTGTTTTTT; CDR3aa: CASGTKRRTGELFF
v_gene: TRBV29-1; j_gene: TRBJ2-3; d_gene: TRBD2; abundance: .; CDR3nt: TGCAGCGGTAATGTTTTCGGCGGGGGGATCCGGGGCACAGATACGCAGTATTTT; CDR3aa: CSGNVFGGGIRGTDTQYF
v_gene: TRBV27; j_gene: TRBJ2-7; d_gene: .; abundance: .; CDR3nt: TGTGCCAGCAGTCCCGATCCGGGTCCACCCTACGAGCAGTACTTC; CDR3aa: CASSPDPGPPYEQYF
v_gene: TRBV15; j_gene: TRBJ1-2; d_gene: .; abundance: once; CDR3nt: TGTGCCACCAGCAGAGAATACAGGGACGGCTACACCTTC; CDR3aa: CATSREYRDGYTF
v_gene: TRBV6-5; j_gene: TRBJ1-1; d_gene: .; abundance: once; CDR3nt: TGTGCCAGCAGACAGGGTCACACTGAAGCTTTCTTT; CDR3aa: CASRQGHTEAFF
v_gene: TRBV28; j_gene: TRBJ1-1; d_gene: .; abundance: .; CDR3nt: TGTGCCAGCAGTTTATACTCTGGGAACACTGAAGCTTTCTTT; CDR3aa: CASSLYSGNTEAFF
v_gene: TRBV7-6; j_gene: TRBJ2-1; d_gene: .; abundance: .; CDR3nt: TGTGCCAGCACTGCCGTGGGGGGGGGCCGCGGTGAGCAGTTCTTC; CDR3aa: CASTAVGGGRGEQFF
v_gene: TRBV29-1; j_gene: TRBJ1-1; d_gene: .; abundance: .; CDR3nt: TGCAGCGTTGTCTGGAACACTGAAGCTTTCTTT; CDR3aa: CSVVWNTEAFF
v_gene: TRBV11-1; j_gene: TRBJ1-4; d_gene: TRBD1; abundance: once; CDR3nt: TGTGCCAGCAGTACCTTAGGGGGCGATGAAAAACTGTTTTTT; CDR3aa: CASSTLGGDEKLFF
v_gene: TRBV4-2; j_gene: TRBJ2-1; d_gene: TRBD2; abundance: .; CDR3nt: TGTGCCCCCAGCCAAGAGGCAAGCGGGGGGGGGAATGAGCAGTTCTTC; CDR3aa: CAPSQEASGGGNEQFF
v_gene: TRBV7-3; j_gene: TRBJ1-5; d_gene: TRBD1; abundance: .; CDR3nt: TGTGCCAGCAGCCAAGACAGGGATCAGCCCCAGCATTTT; CDR3aa: CASSQDRDQPQHF
v_gene: TRBV10-3; j_gene: TRBJ2-3; d_gene: .; abundance: .; CDR3nt: TGTGCCATCAGCCGCGGGACTAGCACAGATACGCAGTATTTT; CDR3aa: CAISRGTSTDTQYF
v_gene: TRBV9; j_gene: TRBJ1-6; d_gene: TRBD1; abundance: .; CDR3nt: TGTGCCAGCAGCGCCGACAGGGTGGAGACACCCCTCCACTTT; CDR3aa: CASSADRVETPLHF
v_gene: TRBV7-2; j_gene: TRBJ2-2; d_gene: TRBD2; abundance: .; CDR3nt: TGTGCCAGCAGCTACCGGTGGTCAGCGGGGAAAAACACCGGGGAGCTGTTTTTT; CDR3aa: CASSYRWSAGKNTGELFF
v_gene: TRBV7-2; j_gene: TRBJ1-2; d_gene: TRBD1; abundance: once; CDR3nt: TGTGCCAGCCAACAGGGGAACTATGGCTACACCTTC; CDR3aa: CASQQGNYGYTF
v_gene: TRBV7-2; j_gene: TRBJ2-7; d_gene: TRBD2; abundance: .; CDR3nt: TGTGCCAGCAGTACGAAGGCGGGGGGGGCCTACGAGCAGTACTTC; CDR3aa: CASSTKAGGAYEQYF
v_gene: TRBV5-1; j_gene: TRBJ2-2; d_gene: .; abundance: .; CDR3nt: TGCGCCAGCAGCTTGATCGCGGGGAACACCGGGGAGCTGTTTTTT; CDR3aa: CASSLIAGNTGELFF
v_gene: TRBV12-3/TRBV12-4; j_gene: TRBJ2-7; d_gene: .; abundance: .; CDR3nt: TGTGCCAGCAGTTTTTTGGGCAGGGGCGAGCAGTACTTC; CDR3aa: CASSFLGRGEQYF
v_gene: TRBV19; j_gene: TRBJ1-5; d_gene: TRBD1; abundance: .; CDR3nt: TGTGCCAGTAGCCCGCTCGGGACAGGGGAGGATCAGCCCCAGCATTTT; CDR3aa: CASSPLGTGEDQPQHF